One and the same sample provided the 3 T cell receptor beta chains below, sequenced in a study of Ad26.COV2.S vaccination and SARS-CoV-2 variants. Sample treatment: around 19 received Ad26.COV2.S at low or high dose, single or two shots; roughly five received placebo; per-sample allocation not given. Specimen acquisition occurred on day 63 following the initial vaccine or placebo injection. Method: immunoSEQ multiplex PCR; TCRdb's copy keeps in-frame clones and lacks some. Of some 640,000 clones listed, more than 80% were seen once; the top ten hold over 1.3%. The input for sequencing was peripheral blood, taken in a trial of Ad26.COV2.S vaccine versus placebo. The receptors were sampled from a person aged 18-65 years who received the Ad26.COV2.S COVID-19 vaccine or a placebo.

The count of this clone is one. This sequence joins TRBV2 and TRBJ1-5; no reliable D call. The CDR3 contains 13 residues. V lost 7 bases to trimming and J lost 3 bases, with 10 bases between them. Germline CDR1 reads SNHLY; CDR2 reads FYNNEI. CDR3 residues: CASNAGSNQPQHF. Here the CDR3 DNA reads TGTGCCAGCAATGCAGGCTCCAATCAGCCCCAGCATTTT. Together with reference TRBV2 and TRBJ1-5, the CDR3 gives the full variable domain: EPEVTQTPSHQVTQMGQEVILRCVPISNHLYFYWYRQILGQKVEFLVSFYNNEISEKSEIFDDQFSVERPDGSNFTLKIRSTKLEDSAMYFCASNAGSNQPQHFGDGTRLSIL.

The rearrangement uses TRBV18 and TRBJ2-1; TRBD2 agrees at 13 bases. The CDR3 extends over 14 amino acids. Germline loops: CDR1 KGHSH, CDR2 LQKENI. V dropped 7 bases and J dropped 8; count of bases not matched to a gene: 5. CDR3 DNA: TGTGCCAGCTATGGACTAGCGGGAGTCGATGAGCAGTTCTTC. Protein: CASYGLAGVDEQFF.

The V gene is TRBV6-5, the J gene TRBJ2-7, with TRBD1 matching 9 bases. The ends lost 2 bases at V and 6 bases at J; junction bases unmatched: 8. The CDR3 is 15 residues long. CDR1 is MNHEY and CDR2 is SVGAGI in the germline V gene. The CDR3 DNA sequence: TGTGCCAGCAGTTACGAGGGGACAGGGATTTCCGAGCAGTACTTC. It specifies CASSYEGTGISEQYF.